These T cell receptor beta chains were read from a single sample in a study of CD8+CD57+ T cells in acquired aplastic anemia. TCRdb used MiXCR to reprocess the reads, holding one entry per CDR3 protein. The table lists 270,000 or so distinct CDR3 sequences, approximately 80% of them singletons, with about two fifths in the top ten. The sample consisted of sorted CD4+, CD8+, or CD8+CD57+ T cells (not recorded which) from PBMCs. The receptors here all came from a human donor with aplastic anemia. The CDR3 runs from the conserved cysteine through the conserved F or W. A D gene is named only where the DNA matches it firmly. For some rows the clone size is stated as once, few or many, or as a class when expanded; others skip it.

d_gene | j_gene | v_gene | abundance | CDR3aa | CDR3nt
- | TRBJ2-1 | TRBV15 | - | CASSSQRFEESDEQFF | TGTGCCAGCAGCTCTCAGCGGTTCGAAGAGAGCGATGAGCAGTTCTTC
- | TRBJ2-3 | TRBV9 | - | CASSEPRGDTQYF | TGTGCCAGCAGCGAGCCGAGGGGGGATACGCAGTATTTT
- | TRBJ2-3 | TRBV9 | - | CASSAGARETDTF | TGTGCCAGCAGCGCCGGGGCTAGAGAGACAGATACGTTT
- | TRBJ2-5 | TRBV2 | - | CASSDGSSQETQYF | TGTGCCAGCAGCGACGGCTCCAGCCAAGAGACCCAGTACTTC
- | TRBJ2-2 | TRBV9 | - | CASSHNPGGPDTGELFF | TGTGCCAGCAGCCACAATCCGGGTGGGCCCGACACCGGGGAGCTGTTTTTT
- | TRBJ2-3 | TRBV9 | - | CASSLEGQLETTYF | TGTGCCAGCAGCTTAGAGGGCCAACTAGAAACGACGTATTTT
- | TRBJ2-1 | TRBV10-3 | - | CASSEGGGKRKDEQFF | TGTGCCAGCAGTGAGGGGGGCGGAAAACGTAAGGATGAGCAGTTCTTC
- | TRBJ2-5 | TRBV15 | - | CATSPRCEYNTQYF | TGTGCCACCAGCCCCCGCTGCGAGTACAATACGCAGTACTTC
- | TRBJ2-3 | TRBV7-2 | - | CASGFGGTISKYF | TGTGCCAGCGGCTTCGGGGGCACAATTAGCAAGTATTTT
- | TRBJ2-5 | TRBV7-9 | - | CASSLGGPGSQETQYF | TGTGCCAGCAGCTTAGGCGGACCGGGGAGCCAAGAGACCCAGTACTTC
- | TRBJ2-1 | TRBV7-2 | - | CASSDGRIREQFF | TGTGCCAGCAGTGATGGGCGGATACGTGAGCAGTTCTTC
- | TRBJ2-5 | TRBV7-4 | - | CASSIACSPDTQYF | TGTGCCAGCAGCATAGCGTGCAGCCCCGATACGCAGTATTTC
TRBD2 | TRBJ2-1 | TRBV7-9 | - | CASSFQRSGGSDYNEQFF | TGTGCCAGCAGCTTTCAAAGAAGCGGGGGGTCCGATTACAATGAGCAGTTCTTC
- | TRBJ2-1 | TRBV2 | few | CASSDGGTNEQFF | TGTGCCAGCAGTGATGGGGGGACGAATGAGCAGTTCTTC
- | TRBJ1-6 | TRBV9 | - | CASSVYQNSYASPLHF | TGTGCCAGCAGCGTATACCAGAACTCCTACGCTTCACCCCTCCACTTT
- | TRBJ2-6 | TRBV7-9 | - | CASSRLPGANEQFLTF | TGTGCCAGCAGCCGACTCCCGGGGGCGAATGAGCAGTTCCTGACTTTC
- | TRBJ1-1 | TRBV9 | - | CASSLDHTGNAEPFF | TGTGCCAGCAGCCTAGATCACACAGGGAACGCTGAACCTTTCTTT